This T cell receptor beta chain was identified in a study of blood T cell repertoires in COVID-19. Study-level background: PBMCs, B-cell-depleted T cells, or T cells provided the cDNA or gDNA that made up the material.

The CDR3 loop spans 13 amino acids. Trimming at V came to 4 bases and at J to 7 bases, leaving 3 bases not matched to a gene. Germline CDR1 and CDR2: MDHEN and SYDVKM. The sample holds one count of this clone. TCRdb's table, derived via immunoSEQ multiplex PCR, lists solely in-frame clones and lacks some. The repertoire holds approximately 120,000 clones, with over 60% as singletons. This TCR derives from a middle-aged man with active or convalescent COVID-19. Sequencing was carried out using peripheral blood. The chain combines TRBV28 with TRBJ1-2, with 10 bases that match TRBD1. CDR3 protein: CASSSRDRGGYTF. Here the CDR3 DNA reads TGTGCCAGCAGTTCCCGGGACAGGGGTGGCTACACCTTC.